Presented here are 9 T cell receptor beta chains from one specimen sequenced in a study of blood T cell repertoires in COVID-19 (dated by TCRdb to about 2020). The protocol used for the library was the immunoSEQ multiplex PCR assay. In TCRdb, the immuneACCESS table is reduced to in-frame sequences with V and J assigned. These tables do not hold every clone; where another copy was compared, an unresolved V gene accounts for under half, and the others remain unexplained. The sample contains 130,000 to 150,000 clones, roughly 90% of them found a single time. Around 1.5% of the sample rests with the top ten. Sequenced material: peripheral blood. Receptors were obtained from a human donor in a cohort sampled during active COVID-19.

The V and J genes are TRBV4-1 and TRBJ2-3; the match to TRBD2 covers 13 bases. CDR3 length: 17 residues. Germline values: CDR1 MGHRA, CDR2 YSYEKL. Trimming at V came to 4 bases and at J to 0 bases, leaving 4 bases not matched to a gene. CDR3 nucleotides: TGCGCCAGCAGCCGGACTAGCGGGGGATATAGCACAGATACGCAGTATTTT. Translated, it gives CASSRTSGGYSTDTQYF.

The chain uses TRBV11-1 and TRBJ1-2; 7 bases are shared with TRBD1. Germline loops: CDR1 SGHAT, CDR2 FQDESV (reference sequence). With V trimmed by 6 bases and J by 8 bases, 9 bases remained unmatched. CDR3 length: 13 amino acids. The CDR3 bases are TGTGCCAGCAGACGCACAGGGGCGGAGGGCTACACCTTC. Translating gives CASRRTGAEGYTF.

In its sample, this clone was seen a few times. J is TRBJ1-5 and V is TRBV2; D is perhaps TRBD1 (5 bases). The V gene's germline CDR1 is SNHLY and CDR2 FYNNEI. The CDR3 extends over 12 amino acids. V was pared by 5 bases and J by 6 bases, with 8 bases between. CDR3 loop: CASSQGIQPQHF. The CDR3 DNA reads TGTGCCAGCAGTCAGGGTATTCAGCCCCAGCATTTT.

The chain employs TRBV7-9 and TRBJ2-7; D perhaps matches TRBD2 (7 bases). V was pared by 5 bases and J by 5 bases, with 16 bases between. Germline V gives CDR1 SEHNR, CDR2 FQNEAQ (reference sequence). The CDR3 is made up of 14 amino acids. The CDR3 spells CASSREGGADEQYF. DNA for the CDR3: TGTGCCAGCAGCCGCGAGGGGGGGGCGGACGAGCAGTACTTC.

In DNA form, the CDR3 reads TGTGCCAGCAGCATTAGCGGGGGTAATGAGCAGTTCTTC. Its translation: CASSISGGNEQFF. The chain is built from TRBV11-3 and TRBJ2-1; 9 bases fit TRBD2. Germline assignment: CDR1 SGHNT and CDR2 YENEEA. After removal of 5 bases from V and 7 bases from J, the junction contained 3 bases not matched to a gene. The CDR3 spans 13 residues.

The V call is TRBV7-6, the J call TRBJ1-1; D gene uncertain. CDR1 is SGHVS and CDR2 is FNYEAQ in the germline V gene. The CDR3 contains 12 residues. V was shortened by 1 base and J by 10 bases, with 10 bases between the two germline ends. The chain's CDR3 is CASSLGFGGAFF. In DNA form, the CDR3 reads TGTGCCAGCAGCTTAGGATTCGGAGGAGCTTTCTTT.

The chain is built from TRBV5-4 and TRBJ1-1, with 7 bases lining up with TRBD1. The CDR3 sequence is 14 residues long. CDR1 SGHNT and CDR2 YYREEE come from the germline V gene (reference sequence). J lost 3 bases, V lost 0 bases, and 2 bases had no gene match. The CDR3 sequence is CASSLGRGDTEAFF. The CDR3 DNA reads TGTGCCAGCAGCTTGGGCAGGGGGGACACTGAAGCTTTCTTT.

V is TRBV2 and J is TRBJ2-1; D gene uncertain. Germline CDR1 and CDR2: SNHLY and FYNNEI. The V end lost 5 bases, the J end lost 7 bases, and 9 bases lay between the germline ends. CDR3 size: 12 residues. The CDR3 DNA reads TGTGCCAGCAGTATTATAGCAAATGAGCAGTTCTTC. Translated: CASSIIANEQFF.

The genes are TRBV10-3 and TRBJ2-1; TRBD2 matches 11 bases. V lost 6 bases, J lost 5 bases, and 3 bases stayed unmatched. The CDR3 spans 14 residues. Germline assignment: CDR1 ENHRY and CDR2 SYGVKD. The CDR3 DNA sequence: TGTGCCATCAGGCCGGGACTAGCGGACAATGAGCAGTTCTTC. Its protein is CAIRPGLADNEQFF.